Given below is one TCR beta chain in context. What it recognizes is unknown. Germline V lookup: CDR1 SGHTA, CDR2 FQGTGA. V was clipped by 2 bases and J by 5 bases; unmatched bases: 10. The CDR3 has 17 residues. Primers used in a second PCR of about 7 to 12 cycles were a sample-barcoded 5' primer and a J-beta primer mix. Researchers report that a template-switch adaptor with 12 random nucleotides tagged each cDNA molecule. MiXCR, applied by TCRdb to the 5' RACE reads, yields one record per CDR3 protein. Found here are over a million distinct CDR3 sequences, under 30% of them singletons; the top ten hold around 0.75%. The sample originates from a study of blood T cells in healthy people across ages. Study results and caveats: Per million T cells, TCR beta diversity dropped about linearly as age rose.

These data were likewise used in another study, on T cells of mothers and their children. That source reports: In unrelated and related pairs, TCR recombination output is shaped in a similar way by thymic selection.

The origin of this receptor is a girl aged 2 to 9 in good health. The material sequenced was blood. V usage is TRBV7-3 and J usage is TRBJ2-1, with 9 bases identical to TRBD2. CDR3 amino acids: CASSLVPSGRTHNEQFF. CDR3 DNA sequence: TGTGCCAGCAGCTTAGTACCCAGCGGGAGGACCCACAATGAGCAGTTCTTC.